Listed here are 5 T cell receptor beta chains from one sample, sequenced in a study of T-cell memory formation after mild COVID-19. TCRdb reprocessed the 5' RACE reads with MiXCR, giving one entry per CDR3 protein. The table records around 310,000 distinct CDR3 sequences, 20% to 25% of them present only once. The sequencing sample was made of PBMCs or a T cell subset sorted from them (not recorded which). The receptors derive from a man younger than 35 who had mild COVID-19 (a few samples of this study predate the infection). Cell type and time point are not known.

V gene TRBV11-2 combines with J gene TRBJ2-1; 9 bases align to TRBD2. V shed 1 base and J 7 bases; nucleotides not matched to a gene: 8. The germline V gene has CDR1 SGHAT and CDR2 FQNNGV. The CDR3 runs to 16 residues. CDR3 in amino acids: CASSLGLFLAGNEQFF. CDR3 nucleotide sequence: TGTGCCAGCAGCTTAGGTCTTTTCCTAGCGGGGAATGAGCAGTTCTTC.

The gene calls are TRBV4-1 and TRBJ1-5; 8 nucleotides match TRBD1. J gave up 4 bases and V 2 bases, and 7 bases lay outside the gene matches. The germline gives CDR1 MGHRA, CDR2 YSYEKL. The CDR3 consists of 16 residues. The CDR3 DNA reads as TGCGCCAGCAGCCAAACTCGGACAGGGAGAAATCAGCCCCAGCATTTT. Encoded protein: CASSQTRTGRNQPQHF.

A few counts support this clonotype. The chain recombines TRBV11-2 with TRBJ2-7; 11 bases align to TRBD1. Trimming removed 1 base from V and 7 bases from J; junction bases left unmatched: 3. CDR1 is SGHAT and CDR2 is FQNNGV in the germline V gene. CDR3 length equals 14 residues. CDR3 coding DNA: TGTGCCAGCAGCTTAGGGACAGGGGGCTTTGAGCAGTACGTC. Translated: CASSLGTGGFEQYV.

This chain uses TRBV4-1 with TRBJ2-3; 11 nucleotides align to TRBD2. Germline lookup yields CDR1 MGHRA and CDR2 YSYEKL. With 3 bases clipped from V and 5 bases from J, the junction kept 7 bases outside the gene matches. CDR3 length equals 16 residues. CDR3 coding DNA: TGCGCCAGCAGCCATTTAGCGGGGGGGCCGGGAGATACGCAGTATTTT. Protein sequence: CASSHLAGGPGDTQYF.

This clonotype has a count of ten or more. CDR3 amino acids: CAIGGGGTNTEAFF. Here the CDR3 DNA reads TGTGCCATCGGGGGAGGGGGCACGAACACTGAAGCTTTCTTT. This rearrangement joins TRBV10-3 to TRBJ1-1; 7 bases match TRBD1. The germline gives CDR1 ENHRY, CDR2 SYGVKD. Germline trimming cut 8 bases from V and 1 base from J; bases unmatched to any gene: 7. The CDR3 length is 14 residues.